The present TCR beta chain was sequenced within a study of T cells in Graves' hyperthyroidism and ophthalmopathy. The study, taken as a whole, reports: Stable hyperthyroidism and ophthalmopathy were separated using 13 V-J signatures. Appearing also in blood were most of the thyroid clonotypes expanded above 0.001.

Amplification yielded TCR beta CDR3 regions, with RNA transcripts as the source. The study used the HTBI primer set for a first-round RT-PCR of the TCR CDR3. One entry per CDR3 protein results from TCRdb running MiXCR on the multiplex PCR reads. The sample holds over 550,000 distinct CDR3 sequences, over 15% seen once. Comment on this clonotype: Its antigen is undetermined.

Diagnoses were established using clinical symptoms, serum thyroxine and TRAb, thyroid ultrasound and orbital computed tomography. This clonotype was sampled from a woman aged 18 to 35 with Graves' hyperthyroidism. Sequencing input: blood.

The chain's CDR3 is CASSYPRTGVAKNIQYF. The CDR3 DNA reads as TGTGCCAGCAGTTACCCCCGGACAGGGGTAGCCAAAAACATTCAGTACTTC. V gene TRBV6-2 or TRBV6-3 combines with J gene TRBJ2-4; 9 bases fit TRBD1. CDR1 is MNHEY and CDR2 is SVGEGT in the germline V gene. V lost 2 bases, J lost 0 bases, and 5 bases stayed unmatched. CDR3 length: 17 amino acids.